A selection of T cell receptor beta chains follows, all from one sample in a study of cytomegalovirus exposure and HLA in healthy donors. Repertoires were generated with immunoSEQ multiplex PCR, while TCRdb's copy carries only in-frame clones and drops some. The table records 150,000 to 200,000 clones, approximately 71% of them present only once. What was sequenced was PBMCs. The receptors originated from a middle-aged woman in good health and CMV-seropositive. CDR3s include the opening cysteine and the closing phenylalanine or tryptophan. A D gene is named only where the DNA matches it firmly. The size entry is marked missing in some rows and otherwise reads once, few, many or a size class.

CDR3nt: TGTGCCAGCAGGGCTAGCGGGAGAGATACGCAGTATTTT
CDR3aa: CASRASGRDTQYF
v_gene: TRBV7-2
abundance: NA
j_gene: TRBJ2-3
d_gene: TRBD2

CDR3nt: TGTGCCAGCAGCTTGTCCCGGGCAGGCATGGGGGCTACTGCTGAGCAGTTCTTC
CDR3aa: CASSLSRAGMGATAEQFF
v_gene: TRBV7-8
abundance: NA
j_gene: TRBJ2-1
d_gene: NA

CDR3nt: TGCAGCGTCGCCGGGACAGGGAGTGAAACTGGGGCCAACGTCCTGACTTTC
CDR3aa: CSVAGTGSETGANVLTF
v_gene: TRBV29-1
abundance: NA
j_gene: TRBJ2-6
d_gene: TRBD1

CDR3nt: TGTGCCAGCAGCGTGGGACAGGGAACAGATACGCAGTATTTT
CDR3aa: CASSVGQGTDTQYF
v_gene: TRBV9
abundance: NA
j_gene: TRBJ2-3
d_gene: TRBD1

CDR3nt: TGTGCCAGCAGCTTAGCGGCAGGAGGGTACGAGCAGTACTTC
CDR3aa: CASSLAAGGYEQYF
v_gene: TRBV7-9
abundance: few
j_gene: TRBJ2-7
d_gene: NA

CDR3nt: TGTGCCAGCAGCTTATACACGGCGGAACCTACTATGCGACTGTTTTTT
CDR3aa: CASSLYTAEPTMRLFF
v_gene: TRBV4-2
abundance: few
j_gene: TRBJ1-4
d_gene: NA

CDR3nt: TGTGCCAGCAGGACACAGGGTGGAGCCGGGGAGCTGTTTTTT
CDR3aa: CASRTQGGAGELFF
v_gene: TRBV27
abundance: NA
j_gene: TRBJ2-2
d_gene: NA

CDR3nt: TGTGCCACCAGCAGGTCCTTGAACACTGAAGCTTTCTTT
CDR3aa: CATSRSLNTEAFF
v_gene: TRBV15
abundance: NA
j_gene: TRBJ1-1
d_gene: NA

CDR3nt: TGCAGCGTTGCCGAAGGGGTAGAGAACACTGAAGCTTTCTTT
CDR3aa: CSVAEGVENTEAFF
v_gene: TRBV29-1
abundance: NA
j_gene: TRBJ1-1
d_gene: NA

CDR3nt: TGTGCCAGCAGCCCCTCCCCGGGACTAGCGGGAGTGTGTACGCAGTATTTT
CDR3aa: CASSPSPGLAGVCTQYF
v_gene: TRBV28
abundance: NA
j_gene: TRBJ2-3
d_gene: TRBD2

CDR3nt: TGTGCCAGCAGCCTAAACAGGGGAACAGATACGCAGTATTTT
CDR3aa: CASSLNRGTDTQYF
v_gene: TRBV7-3
abundance: few
j_gene: TRBJ2-3
d_gene: TRBD1

CDR3nt: TGTGCCAGCAGCCAAGGGGCAAGGAAAGATTCACCCCTCCACTTT
CDR3aa: CASSQGARKDSPLHF
v_gene: TRBV14
abundance: NA
j_gene: TRBJ1-6
d_gene: NA

CDR3nt: TGTGCCACCAGCAGAGATTTCGGGTATGAGCAGTTCTTC
CDR3aa: CATSRDFGYEQFF
v_gene: TRBV15
abundance: once
j_gene: TRBJ2-1
d_gene: NA

CDR3nt: TGTGCCAGCAGCTGGGGGACTAGCGGGAGGGCCGGGGAGCTGTTTTTT
CDR3aa: CASSWGTSGRAGELFF
v_gene: TRBV7-8
abundance: NA
j_gene: TRBJ2-2
d_gene: TRBD2

CDR3nt: TGTGCCAGTAGCCCCGGACGGGACAGGCCCGAGACCCAGTACTTC
CDR3aa: CASSPGRDRPETQYF
v_gene: TRBV19
abundance: once
j_gene: TRBJ2-5
d_gene: TRBD1

CDR3nt: TGTGCCAGTAGTATGGGCGCAGGGGCGCCTCAGCCCCAGCATTTT
CDR3aa: CASSMGAGAPQPQHF
v_gene: TRBV19
abundance: NA
j_gene: TRBJ1-5
d_gene: NA

CDR3nt: TGTGCCAGCTCACCAGGCCTAGCGGGAAACTACGAGCAGTACTTC
CDR3aa: CASSPGLAGNYEQYF
v_gene: TRBV18
abundance: NA
j_gene: TRBJ2-7
d_gene: TRBD2

CDR3nt: TGTGCCCTTGGTCGGACAGGAAACACCATATATTTT
CDR3aa: CALGRTGNTIYF
v_gene: TRBV28
abundance: NA
j_gene: TRBJ1-3
d_gene: NA

CDR3nt: TGTGCCAGCAGTCAATCCGAGTTCTCTGGAAACACCATATATTTT
CDR3aa: CASSQSEFSGNTIYF
v_gene: TRBV7-6
abundance: NA
j_gene: TRBJ1-3
d_gene: NA

CDR3nt: TGTGCCAGCAGTTTTTTGGGAGCCTACGAGCAGTACTTC
CDR3aa: CASSFLGAYEQYF
v_gene: TRBV27
abundance: NA
j_gene: TRBJ2-7
d_gene: NA

CDR3nt: TGTGCCAGTAGTAGACATACAGGGGATGGCTACACCTTC
CDR3aa: CASSRHTGDGYTF
v_gene: TRBV19
abundance: NA
j_gene: TRBJ1-2
d_gene: TRBD1

CDR3nt: TGTGCCTGGAGAGGGGACAGGAAAAATGAAAAACTGTTTTTT
CDR3aa: CAWRGDRKNEKLFF
v_gene: TRBV30
abundance: NA
j_gene: TRBJ1-4
d_gene: TRBD1

CDR3nt: TGTGCCAGCAGCTTTGGGGCTAGCGTCGGCTACGAGCAGTACTTC
CDR3aa: CASSFGASVGYEQYF
v_gene: TRBV12-1
abundance: few
j_gene: TRBJ2-7
d_gene: NA

CDR3nt: TGTGCAAGTCGCTCCCCCCCGGGACTAGCGGGAGGGGGCACCTACAATGAGCAGTTCTTC
CDR3aa: CASRSPPGLAGGGTYNEQFF
v_gene: TRBV12-2
abundance: NA
j_gene: TRBJ2-1
d_gene: NA

CDR3nt: TGTGCCAGCAGCCACTCACGAGGGGAGCAGTTCTTC
CDR3aa: CASSHSRGEQFF
v_gene: TRBV11-3
abundance: NA
j_gene: TRBJ2-1
d_gene: NA

CDR3nt: TGTGCCAGCAGCTTCGGGTACAAAACAGATACGCAGTATTTT
CDR3aa: CASSFGYKTDTQYF
v_gene: TRBV5-8
abundance: few
j_gene: TRBJ2-3
d_gene: NA

CDR3nt: TGTGCCAGTCAGCAGGGTGGCACCGGGGAGCTGTTTTTT
CDR3aa: CASQQGGTGELFF
v_gene: TRBV2
abundance: NA
j_gene: TRBJ2-2
d_gene: NA